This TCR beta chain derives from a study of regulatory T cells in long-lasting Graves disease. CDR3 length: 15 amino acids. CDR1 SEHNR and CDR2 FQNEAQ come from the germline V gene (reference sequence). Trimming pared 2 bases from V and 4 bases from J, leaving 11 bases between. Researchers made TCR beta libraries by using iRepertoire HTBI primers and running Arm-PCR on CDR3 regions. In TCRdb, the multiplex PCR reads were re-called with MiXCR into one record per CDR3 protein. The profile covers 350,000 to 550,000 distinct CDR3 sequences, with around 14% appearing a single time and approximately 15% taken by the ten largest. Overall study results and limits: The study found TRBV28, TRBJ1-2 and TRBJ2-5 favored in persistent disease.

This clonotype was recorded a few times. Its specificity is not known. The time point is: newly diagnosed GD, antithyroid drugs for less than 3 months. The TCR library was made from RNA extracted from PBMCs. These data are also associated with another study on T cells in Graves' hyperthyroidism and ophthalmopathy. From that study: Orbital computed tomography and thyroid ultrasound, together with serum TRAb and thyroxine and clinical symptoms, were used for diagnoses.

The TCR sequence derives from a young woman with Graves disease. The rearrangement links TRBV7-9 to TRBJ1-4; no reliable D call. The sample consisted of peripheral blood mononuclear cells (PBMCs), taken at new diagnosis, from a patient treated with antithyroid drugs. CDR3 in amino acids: CASSLPMAVNEKLFF. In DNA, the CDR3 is TGTGCCAGCAGCTTACCAATGGCGGTTAATGAAAAACTGTTTTTT.